Below are 11 T cell receptor beta chains sequenced from a single sample in a study of CDR3 diversity in severe acne. TCRdb processed the PCR reads anew with MiXCR; each CDR3 protein has one entry. The sample lists roughly 93,000 distinct CDR3 sequences, about half seen once, with 11% in the top ten. Sequenced input: blood. All receptors derive from a male donor with severe acne vulgaris.

The rearrangement uses TRBV29-1 and TRBJ1-1, with a weak D call TRBD1 (5 bases). In germline, CDR1 is SQVTM, CDR2 ANQGSEA. This CDR3 comprises 14 residues. The ends were cut back, 4 bases at V and 0 bases at J, with 12 bases in the middle. The CDR3 loop reads CSVGGLDMNTEAFF. DNA for the CDR3: TGCAGCGTTGGGGGACTTGACATGAACACTGAAGCTTTCTTT.

This clonotype has a handful of counts. The chain employs TRBV9 and TRBJ2-6; D is uncertain. Trimming took 1 base from V and 0 from J, leaving 5 bases between them. The germline CDR1 and CDR2 sequences are SGDLS and YYNGEE. This CDR3 region has 15 residues. For the CDR3, the DNA is TGTGCCAGCAGCGTATCGGTCTCTGGGGCCAACGTCCTGACTTTC. Amino acids: CASSVSVSGANVLTF.

Many counts were recorded for this clonotype. This chain links TRBV20-1 with TRBJ1-6, with D uncertain. The V gene lost 3 bases and the J gene lost 8 bases, with 14 bases spanning the gap. The CDR3 extends over 14 amino acids. CDR1 is DFQATT, CDR2 SNEGSKA, per germline (reference sequence). CDR3: CSASRQIAYSPLHF. The CDR3 nucleotides read TGCAGTGCTAGTAGGCAGATTGCTTATTCACCCCTCCACTTT.

The CDR3 here is CASSRVGLTDTQYF. CDR3 coding DNA: TGCGCCAGCAGCCGCGTCGGTCTCACAGATACGCAGTATTTT. The chain carries TRBV4-3 and TRBJ2-3; D unclear. From germline, CDR1 is LGHNA and CDR2 YSLEER. This CDR3 has 14 amino acids. Trimming pared 4 bases from V and 2 bases from J, leaving 10 bases between.

Note on this clonotype: As the CDR3 is not closed by the conserved phenylalanine or tryptophan, this likely results from a read error. It is unclear where the CDR3 begins or ends on the DNA, so no DNA is shown, and the CDR3 is as TCRdb lists it. The chain combines TRBV2 with TRBJ1-2; TRBD1, the D gene given by the table, was not confirmed from the DNA. Germline V gene data show CDR1 as SNHLY and CDR2 as FYNNEI. The CDR3 is 15 residues long, ends included. This CDR3 is CASNAPTGPNYRFFG.

This clonotype was seen only a few times. V is TRBV20-1 and J is TRBJ2-3; TRBD2 agrees at 8 bases. Germline CDR1 and CDR2: DFQATT and SNEGSKA (reference sequence). This CDR3 spans 13 amino acids. Losses at the gene ends were 4 bases for V and 5 bases for J; bases not matched to a gene: 5. CDR3 loop: CSATTGGVDTQYF. CDR3 in DNA: TGCAGTGCTACCACCGGGGGGGTAGATACGCAGTATTTT.

This chain uses TRBV29-1 with TRBJ1-4; D possibly corresponds to TRBD1 (5 bases). V lost 7 bases to trimming and J lost 5 bases, with 11 bases between them. The CDR3 totals 12 residues. Per germline, CDR1 SQVTM and CDR2 ANQGSEA. The CDR3 loop is CSAFRDNEKLFF. CDR3 in DNA: TGCAGCGCGTTCCGGGACAATGAAAAACTGTTTTTT.

The chain couples TRBV19 to TRBJ2-3; 11 bases are shared with TRBD2. J lost 5 bases, V lost 6 bases, and 7 bases had no gene match. Germline-derived CDR1 and CDR2 are LNHDA and SQIVND (reference sequence). The CDR3 is 15 amino acids. The CDR3 DNA reads TGTGCCAGTAGCCTACTAGCGGGAGACGGAGATACGCAGTATTTT. Translated: CASSLLAGDGDTQYF.

Note on this clonotype: Relative to the germline gene, one junction end is altered; a read error may explain this. This chain joins TRBV2 and TRBJ1-1; tentatively, D is TRBD1 (5 bases). CDR1 SNHLY and CDR2 FYNNEI come from the germline V gene. The CDR3 is 14 amino acids. CDR3 region: CASSEALGAAQTPF. Written as DNA, the CDR3 is TGTGCCAGCAGTGAAGCGCTTGGGGCAGCCCAGACCCCCTTT.

This clonotype has only a few counts. This chain uses TRBV12-3 or TRBV12-4 with TRBJ1-5; D unresolved. The V end was cut by 2 bases, the J end by 10 bases, with 12 bases between. The CDR3 runs to 13 residues. The CDR3 sequence is CASSLKQSSPQHF. The CDR3 region has the DNA TGTGCCAGCAGTTTAAAACAGTCCTCTCCCCAGCATTTT.

This clonotype has a count of ten or more. The J gene is TRBJ2-7, the V gene TRBV11-2, with 10 nucleotides matching TRBD2. Per the germline V gene, CDR1 is SGHAT and CDR2 is FQNNGV. The CDR3 totals 15 residues. Trimming at V came to 1 base and at J to 6 bases, leaving 6 bases not matched to a gene. As DNA, the CDR3 is TGTGCCAGCAGCTTAGGGCTAGCGGGAGTGACCGAGCAGTACTTC. It specifies CASSLGLAGVTEQYF.